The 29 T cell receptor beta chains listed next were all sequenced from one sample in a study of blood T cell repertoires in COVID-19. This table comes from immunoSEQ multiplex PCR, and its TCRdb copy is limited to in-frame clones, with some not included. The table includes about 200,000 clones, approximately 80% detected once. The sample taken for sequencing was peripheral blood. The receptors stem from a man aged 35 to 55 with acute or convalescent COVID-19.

The DNA of the CDR3 is TGTGCCAGCAGTCCCACCCGGGGGAGGGGAACAGATACGCAGTATTTT. Translation gives CASSPTRGRGTDTQYF. J is TRBJ2-3 and V is TRBV27, with 7 nucleotides matching TRBD2. The CDR3 has 16 amino acids. With V trimmed by 5 bases and J by 3 bases, 11 bases remained unmatched. In germline, CDR1 is MNHEY, CDR2 SMNVEV (reference sequence).

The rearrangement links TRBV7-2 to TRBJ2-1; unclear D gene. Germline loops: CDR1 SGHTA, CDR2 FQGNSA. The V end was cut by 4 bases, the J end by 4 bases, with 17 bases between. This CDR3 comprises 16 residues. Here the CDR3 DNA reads TGTGCCAGCAGCTCCCCGACCCGTCAGACTTACAATGAGCAGTTCTTC. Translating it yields CASSSPTRQTYNEQFF.

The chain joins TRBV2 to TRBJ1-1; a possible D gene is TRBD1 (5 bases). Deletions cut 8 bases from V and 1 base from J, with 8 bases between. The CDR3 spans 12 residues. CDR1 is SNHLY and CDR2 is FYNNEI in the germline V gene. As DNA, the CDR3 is TGTGCCAGCCGGCAGGGGAACACTGAAGCTTTCTTT. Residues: CASRQGNTEAFF. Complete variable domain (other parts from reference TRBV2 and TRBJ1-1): EPEVTQTPSHQVTQMGQEVILRCVPISNHLYFYWYRQILGQKVEFLVSFYNNEISEKSEIFDDQFSVERPDGSNFTLKIRSTKLEDSAMYFCASRQGNTEAFFGQGTRLTVV.

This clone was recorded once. CDR3 in amino acids: CATSRGVGEQYF. As DNA, the CDR3 is TGTGCCACCAGTCGCGGAGTTGGCGAGCAGTACTTC. The rearrangement joins TRBV15 to TRBJ2-7; D unclear. With 6 bases removed from V and 6 bases from J, the gap between germline ends came to 12 bases. The CDR3 has 12 residues. CDR1 and CDR2 from the germline V gene are LNHNV and YYDKDF (reference sequence).

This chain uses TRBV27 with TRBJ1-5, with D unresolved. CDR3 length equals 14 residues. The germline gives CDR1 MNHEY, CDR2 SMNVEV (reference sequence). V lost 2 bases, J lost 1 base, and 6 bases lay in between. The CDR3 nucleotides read TGTGCCAGCAGTTTACTATGGAGCAATCAGCCCCAGCATTTT. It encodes CASSLLWSNQPQHF.

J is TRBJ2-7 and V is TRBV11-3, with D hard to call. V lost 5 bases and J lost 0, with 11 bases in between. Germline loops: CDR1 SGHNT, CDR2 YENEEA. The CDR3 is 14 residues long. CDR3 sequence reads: CASSPRVASYEQYF. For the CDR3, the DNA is TGTGCCAGCAGCCCCCGGGTAGCCTCCTACGAGCAGTACTTC.

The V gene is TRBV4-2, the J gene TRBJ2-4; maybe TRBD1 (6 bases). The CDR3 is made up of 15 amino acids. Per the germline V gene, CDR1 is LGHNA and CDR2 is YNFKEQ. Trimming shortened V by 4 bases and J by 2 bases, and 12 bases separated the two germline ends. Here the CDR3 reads CASSPDRSSKNIQYF. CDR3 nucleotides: TGTGCCAGCAGCCCAGACAGGTCCTCCAAAAACATTCAGTACTTC.

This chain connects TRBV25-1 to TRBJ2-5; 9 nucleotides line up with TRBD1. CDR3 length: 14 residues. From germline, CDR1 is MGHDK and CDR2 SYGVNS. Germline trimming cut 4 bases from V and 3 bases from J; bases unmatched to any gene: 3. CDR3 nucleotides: TGTGCCAGCAGTGGAGGGACAGGGAAAGAGACCCAGTACTTC. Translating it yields CASSGGTGKETQYF.

In DNA form, the CDR3 reads TGCAGCGTTGGACAGGGTGTTTCGAACACTGAAGCTTTCTTT. Its protein product is CSVGQGVSNTEAFF. This chain uses TRBV29-1 with TRBJ1-1; 7 nucleotides agree with TRBD1. J gave up 1 base and V 4 bases, and 6 bases lay outside the gene matches. In germline, CDR1 is SQVTM, CDR2 ANQGSEA. The CDR3 is made up of 14 amino acids.

The DNA of the CDR3 is TGTGCCACCAGCGCGGCTCGGGGGAACTATGGCTACACCTTC. Protein product: CATSAARGNYGYTF. The chain links TRBV15 to TRBJ1-2, with D perhaps TRBD1 (5 bases). CDR1 LNHNV and CDR2 YYDKDF come from the germline V gene (reference sequence). Trimming stripped 5 bases from V and 2 bases from J, with 12 bases between. CDR3 length equals 14 residues.

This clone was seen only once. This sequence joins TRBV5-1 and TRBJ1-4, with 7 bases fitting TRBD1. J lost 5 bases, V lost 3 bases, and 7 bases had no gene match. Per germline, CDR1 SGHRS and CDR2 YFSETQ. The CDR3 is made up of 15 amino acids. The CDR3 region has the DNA TGCGCCAGCAGCTCCAGGGGGGCCGGAAATGAAAAACTGTTTTTT. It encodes CASSSRGAGNEKLFF.

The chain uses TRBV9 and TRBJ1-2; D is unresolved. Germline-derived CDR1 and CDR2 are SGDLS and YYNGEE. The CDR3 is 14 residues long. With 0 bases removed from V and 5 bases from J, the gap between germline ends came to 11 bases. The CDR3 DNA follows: TGTGCCAGCAGCGTAGACGTTGGCGGGTATGGCTACACCTTC. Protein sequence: CASSVDVGGYGYTF.

The CDR3 nucleotides read TGTGCCAGCAGCTTAGAAGGGGGAGGCTACACCTTC. Translating it yields CASSLEGGGYTF. The chain uses TRBV7-9 and TRBJ1-2, with D tentatively TRBD1 (6 bases). The CDR3 extends over 12 amino acids. V lost 1 base and J 8 bases, leaving 8 bases between the germline ends. Germline V lookup: CDR1 SEHNR, CDR2 FQNEAQ (reference sequence).

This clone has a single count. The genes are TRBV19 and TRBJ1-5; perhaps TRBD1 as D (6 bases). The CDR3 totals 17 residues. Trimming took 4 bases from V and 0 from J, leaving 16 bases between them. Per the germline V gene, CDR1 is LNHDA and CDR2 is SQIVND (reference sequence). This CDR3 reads CASSNPRQVYSNQPQHF. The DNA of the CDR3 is TGTGCCAGTAGTAACCCTCGACAGGTTTATAGCAATCAGCCCCAGCATTTT.

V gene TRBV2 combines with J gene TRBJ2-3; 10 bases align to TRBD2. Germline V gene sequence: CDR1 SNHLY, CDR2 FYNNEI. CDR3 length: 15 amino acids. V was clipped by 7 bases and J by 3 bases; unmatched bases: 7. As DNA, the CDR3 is TGTGCCAGCACAGCGCTAGCGGGGGCGACAGATACGCAGTATTTT. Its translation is CASTALAGATDTQYF.

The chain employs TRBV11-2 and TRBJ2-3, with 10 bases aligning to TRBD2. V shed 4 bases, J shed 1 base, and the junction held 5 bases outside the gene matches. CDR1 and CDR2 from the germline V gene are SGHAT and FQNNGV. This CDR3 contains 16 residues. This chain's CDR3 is CASSSPAGGGTDTQYF. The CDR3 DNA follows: TGTGCCAGCAGCTCACCAGCGGGAGGGGGCACAGATACGCAGTATTTT.

CDR3 in DNA: TGTGCCAGCAGCCAAGGGACAGTTGAAGCTTTCTTT. Its protein is CASSQGTVEAFF. This chain links TRBV11-2 with TRBJ1-1, with 7 bases matching TRBD1. The CDR3 is 12 amino acids. From germline, CDR1 is SGHAT and CDR2 FQNNGV. V trimming: 5 bases; J trimming: 7 bases; junction bases outside the gene matches: 4.

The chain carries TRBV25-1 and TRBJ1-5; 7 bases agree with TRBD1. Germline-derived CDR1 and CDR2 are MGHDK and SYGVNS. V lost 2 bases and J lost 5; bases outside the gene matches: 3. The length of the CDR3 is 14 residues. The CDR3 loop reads CASSERGGDQPQHF. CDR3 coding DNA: TGTGCCAGCAGTGAACGAGGGGGCGATCAGCCCCAGCATTTT.

CDR3 coding DNA: TGTGCCAGCTCACCAACTCGCGGGACCCAGTACTTC. This sequence encodes CASSPTRGTQYF. The chain has TRBV18 and TRBJ2-5; D unclear. V was pared by 2 bases and J by 7 bases, with 8 bases between. This CDR3 has 12 residues. Germline CDR1 is KGHSH and CDR2 is LQKENI.

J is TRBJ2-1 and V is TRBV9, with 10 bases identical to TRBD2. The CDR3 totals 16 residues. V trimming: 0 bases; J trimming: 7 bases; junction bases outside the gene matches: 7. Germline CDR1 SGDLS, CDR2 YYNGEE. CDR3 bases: TGTGCCAGCAGCGTAGCGCAGCGGGAGGGCCAAAATGAGCAGTTCTTC. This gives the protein CASSVAQREGQNEQFF.

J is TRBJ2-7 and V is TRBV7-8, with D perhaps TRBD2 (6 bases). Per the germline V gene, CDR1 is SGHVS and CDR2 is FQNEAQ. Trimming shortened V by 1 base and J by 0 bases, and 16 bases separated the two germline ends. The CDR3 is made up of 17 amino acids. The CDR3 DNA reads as TGTGCCAGCAGCTTAGGTAGCGGACAACACTACTCCTACGAGCAGTACTTC. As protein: CASSLGSGQHYSYEQYF.

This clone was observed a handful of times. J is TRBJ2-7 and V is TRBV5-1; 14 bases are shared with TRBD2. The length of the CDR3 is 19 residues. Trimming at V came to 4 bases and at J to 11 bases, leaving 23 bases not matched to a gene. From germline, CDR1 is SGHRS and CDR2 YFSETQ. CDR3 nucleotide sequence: TGCGCCAGCAGCCAACAACCGGGACTAGCGGGAGCCACTATCGGGGAGGAGTACTTC. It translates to CASSQQPGLAGATIGEEYF. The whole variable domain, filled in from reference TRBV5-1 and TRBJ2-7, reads KAGVTQTPRYLIKTRGQQVTLSCSPISGHRSVSWYQQTPGQGLQFLFEYFSETQRNKGNFPGRFSGRQFSNSRSEMNVSTLELGDSALYLCASSQQPGLAGATIGEEYFGPGTRLTVT.

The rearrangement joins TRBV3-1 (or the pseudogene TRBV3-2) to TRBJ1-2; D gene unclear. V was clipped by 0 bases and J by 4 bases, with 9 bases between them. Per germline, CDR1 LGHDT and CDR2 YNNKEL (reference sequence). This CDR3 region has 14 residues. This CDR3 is CASSQDSGTYGYTF. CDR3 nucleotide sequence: TGTGCCAGCAGCCAAGACAGCGGAACCTATGGCTACACCTTC.

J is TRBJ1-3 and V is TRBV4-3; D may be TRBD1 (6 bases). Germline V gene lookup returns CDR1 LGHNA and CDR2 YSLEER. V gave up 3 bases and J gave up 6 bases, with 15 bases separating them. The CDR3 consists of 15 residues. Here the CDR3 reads CASSQDRDTLNTIYF. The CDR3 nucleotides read TGCGCCAGCAGCCAGGACCGGGACACCTTAAACACCATATATTTT.

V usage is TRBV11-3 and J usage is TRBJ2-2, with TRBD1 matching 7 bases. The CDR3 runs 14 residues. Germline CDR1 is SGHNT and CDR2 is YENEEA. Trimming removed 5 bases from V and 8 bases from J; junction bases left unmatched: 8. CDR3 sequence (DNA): TGTGCCAGCAGCCGGGACAGCCCTCGGGGGGAGCTGTTTTTT. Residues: CASSRDSPRGELFF.

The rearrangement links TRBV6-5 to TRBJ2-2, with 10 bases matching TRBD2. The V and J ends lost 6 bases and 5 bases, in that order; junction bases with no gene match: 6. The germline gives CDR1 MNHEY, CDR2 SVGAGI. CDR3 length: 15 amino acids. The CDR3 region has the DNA TGTGCCAGCAGCCCCCTAGCGGGGGTAACCGGGGAGCTGTTTTTT. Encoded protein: CASSPLAGVTGELFF.

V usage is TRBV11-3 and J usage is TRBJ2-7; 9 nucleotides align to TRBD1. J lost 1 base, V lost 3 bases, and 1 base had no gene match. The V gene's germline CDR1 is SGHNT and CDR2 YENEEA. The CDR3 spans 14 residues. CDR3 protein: CASSLTGGSYEQYF. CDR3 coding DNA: TGTGCCAGCAGCTTGACAGGGGGATCCTACGAGCAGTACTTC.

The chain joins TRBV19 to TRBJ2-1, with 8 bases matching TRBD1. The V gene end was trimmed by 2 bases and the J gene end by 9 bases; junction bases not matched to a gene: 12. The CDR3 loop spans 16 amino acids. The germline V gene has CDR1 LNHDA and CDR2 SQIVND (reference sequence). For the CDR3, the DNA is TGTGCCAGTAGTATAACGGCTCGACAGGGGACAGGTGAGCAGTTCTTC. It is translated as CASSITARQGTGEQFF.

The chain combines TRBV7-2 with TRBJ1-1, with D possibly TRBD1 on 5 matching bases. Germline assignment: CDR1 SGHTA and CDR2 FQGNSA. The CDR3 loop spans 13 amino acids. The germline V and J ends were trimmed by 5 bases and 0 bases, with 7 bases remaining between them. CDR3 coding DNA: TGTGCCAGCAGCGGACATTTGAACACTGAAGCTTTCTTT. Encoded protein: CASSGHLNTEAFF.